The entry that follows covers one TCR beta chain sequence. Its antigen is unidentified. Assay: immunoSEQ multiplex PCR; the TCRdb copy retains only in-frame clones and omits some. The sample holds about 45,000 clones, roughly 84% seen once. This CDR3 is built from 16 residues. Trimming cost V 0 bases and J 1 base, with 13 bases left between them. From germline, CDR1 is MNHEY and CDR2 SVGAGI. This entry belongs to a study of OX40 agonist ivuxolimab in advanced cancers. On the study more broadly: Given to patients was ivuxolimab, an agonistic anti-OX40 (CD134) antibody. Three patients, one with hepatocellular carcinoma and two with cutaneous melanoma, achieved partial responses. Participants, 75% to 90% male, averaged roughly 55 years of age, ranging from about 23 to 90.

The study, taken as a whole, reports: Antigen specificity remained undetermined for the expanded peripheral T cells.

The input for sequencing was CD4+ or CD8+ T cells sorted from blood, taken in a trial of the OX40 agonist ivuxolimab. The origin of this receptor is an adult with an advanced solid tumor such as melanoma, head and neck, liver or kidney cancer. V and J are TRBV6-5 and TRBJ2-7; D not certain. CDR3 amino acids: CASSYSGRGKSYEQYF. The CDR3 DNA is TGTGCCAGCAGTTACTCGGGTCGTGGCAAATCCTACGAGCAGTACTTC.